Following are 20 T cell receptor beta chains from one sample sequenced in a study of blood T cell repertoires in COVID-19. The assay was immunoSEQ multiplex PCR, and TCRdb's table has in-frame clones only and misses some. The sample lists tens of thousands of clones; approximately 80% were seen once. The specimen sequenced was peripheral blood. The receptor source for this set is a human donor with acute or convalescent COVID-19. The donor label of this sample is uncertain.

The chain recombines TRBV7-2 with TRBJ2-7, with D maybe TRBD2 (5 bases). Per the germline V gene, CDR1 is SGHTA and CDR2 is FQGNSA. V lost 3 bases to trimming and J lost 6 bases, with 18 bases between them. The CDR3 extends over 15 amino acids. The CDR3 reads CASSFGLWVASEQYF. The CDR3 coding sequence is TGTGCCAGCAGCTTCGGCCTATGGGTAGCGTCCGAGCAGTACTTC. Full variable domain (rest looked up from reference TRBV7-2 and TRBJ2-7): GAGVSQSPSNKVTEKGKDVELRCDPISGHTALYWYRQSLGQGLEFLIYFQGNSAPDKSGLPSDRFSAERTGGSVSTLTIQRTQQEDSAVYLCASSFGLWVASEQYFGPGTRLTVT.

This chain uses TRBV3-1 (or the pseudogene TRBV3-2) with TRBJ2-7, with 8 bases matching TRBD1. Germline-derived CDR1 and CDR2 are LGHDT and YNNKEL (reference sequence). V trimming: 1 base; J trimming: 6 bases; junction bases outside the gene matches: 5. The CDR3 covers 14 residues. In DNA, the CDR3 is TGTGCCAGCAGCCAAGGAGGACAGGGCTTCGAGCAGTACTTC. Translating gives CASSQGGQGFEQYF.

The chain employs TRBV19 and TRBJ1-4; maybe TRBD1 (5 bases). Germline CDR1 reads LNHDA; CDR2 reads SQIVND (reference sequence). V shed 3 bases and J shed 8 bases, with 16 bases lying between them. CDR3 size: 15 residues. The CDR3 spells CASSIMAGLGEKLFF. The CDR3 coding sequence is TGTGCCAGTAGTATTATGGCAGGGTTGGGAGAAAAACTGTTTTTT.

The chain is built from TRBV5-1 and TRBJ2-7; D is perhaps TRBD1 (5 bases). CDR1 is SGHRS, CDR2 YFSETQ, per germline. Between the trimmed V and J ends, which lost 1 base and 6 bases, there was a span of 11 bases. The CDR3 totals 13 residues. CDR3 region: CASSLSTTGEQYF. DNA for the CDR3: TGCGCCAGCAGCTTGTCAACCACAGGCGAGCAGTACTTC.

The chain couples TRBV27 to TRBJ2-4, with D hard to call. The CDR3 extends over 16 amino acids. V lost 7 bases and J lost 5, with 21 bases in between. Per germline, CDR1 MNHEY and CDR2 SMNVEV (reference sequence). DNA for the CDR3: TGTGCCAGCAAGGAGCCATATAGCTTTAGCCAAAACATTCAGTACTTC. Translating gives CASKEPYSFSQNIQYF.

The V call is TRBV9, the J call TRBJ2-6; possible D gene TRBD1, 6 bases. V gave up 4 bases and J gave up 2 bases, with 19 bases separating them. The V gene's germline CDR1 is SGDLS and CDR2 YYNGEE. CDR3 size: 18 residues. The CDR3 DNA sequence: TGTGCCAGCAGCCCCGCCAGAGGGGGTGTCGCTGGGGCCAACGTCCTGACTTTC. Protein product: CASSPARGGVAGANVLTF. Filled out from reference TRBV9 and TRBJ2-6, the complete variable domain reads DSGVTQTPKHLITATGQRVTLRCSPRSGDLSVYWYQQSLDQGLQFLIQYYNGEERAKGNILERFSAQQFPDLHSELNLSSLELGDSALYFCASSPARGGVAGANVLTFGAGSRLTVL.

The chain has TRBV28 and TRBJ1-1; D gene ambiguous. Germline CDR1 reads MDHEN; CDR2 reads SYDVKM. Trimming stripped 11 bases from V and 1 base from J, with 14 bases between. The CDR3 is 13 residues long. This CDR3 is CAYQHSTNTEAFF. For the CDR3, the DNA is TGTGCCTACCAGCACAGTACGAACACTGAAGCTTTCTTT.

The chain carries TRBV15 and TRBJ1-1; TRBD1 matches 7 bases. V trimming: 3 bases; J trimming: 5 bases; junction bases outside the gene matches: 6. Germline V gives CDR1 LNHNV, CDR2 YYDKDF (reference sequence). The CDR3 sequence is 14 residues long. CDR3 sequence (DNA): TGTGCCACCAGCAGCGGGACAGCTAAGACTGAAGCTTTCTTT. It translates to CATSSGTAKTEAFF.

CDR3 DNA: TGTGCCAGCAGCCTAAGCGAAGCGGGGGTGAGTGGCTACACCTTC. Translating gives CASSLSEAGVSGYTF. This chain links TRBV3-1 (or the pseudogene TRBV3-2) with TRBJ1-2; tentative D call: TRBD1 (5 bases). This CDR3 has 15 residues. V dropped 4 bases and J dropped 7 bases, with 19 bases sitting between them. Germline V gene lookup returns CDR1 LGHDT and CDR2 YNNKEL (reference sequence).

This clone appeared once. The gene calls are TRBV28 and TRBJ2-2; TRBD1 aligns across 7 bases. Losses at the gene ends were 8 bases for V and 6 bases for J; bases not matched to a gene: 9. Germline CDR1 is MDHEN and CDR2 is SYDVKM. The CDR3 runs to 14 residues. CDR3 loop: CASGYGQAAGELFF. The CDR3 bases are TGTGCCAGCGGCTACGGACAGGCGGCCGGGGAGCTGTTTTTT. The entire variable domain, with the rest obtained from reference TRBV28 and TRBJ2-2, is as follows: DVKVTQSSRYLVKRTGEKVFLECVQDMDHENMFWYRQDPGLGLRLIYFSYDVKMKEKGDIPEGYSVSREKKERFSLILESASTNQTSMYLCASGYGQAAGELFFGEGSRLTVL.

The CDR3, as DNA: TGTGCCTGGAGTGGAAGCGACAGGGAAGAGACCCAGTACTTC. This encodes CAWSGSDREETQYF. The chain has TRBV30 and TRBJ2-5; 7 bases fit TRBD1. CDR1 is GTSNPN and CDR2 is SVGIG in the germline V gene (reference sequence). The CDR3 is 14 residues long. J gave up 3 bases and V 1 base, and 5 bases lay outside the gene matches. The variable domain in full, completed from reference TRBV30 and TRBJ2-5, reads SQTIHQWPATLVQPVGSPLSLECTVEGTSNPNLYWYRQAAGRGLQLLFYSVGIGQISSEVPQNLSASRPQDRQFILSSKKLLLSDSGFYLCAWSGSDREETQYFGPGTRLLVL.

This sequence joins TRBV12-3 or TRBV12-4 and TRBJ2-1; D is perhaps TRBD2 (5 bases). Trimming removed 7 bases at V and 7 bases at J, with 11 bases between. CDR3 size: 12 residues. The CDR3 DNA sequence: TGTGCCAGCAAGCACGGAGGTAATGAGCAGTTCTTC. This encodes CASKHGGNEQFF.

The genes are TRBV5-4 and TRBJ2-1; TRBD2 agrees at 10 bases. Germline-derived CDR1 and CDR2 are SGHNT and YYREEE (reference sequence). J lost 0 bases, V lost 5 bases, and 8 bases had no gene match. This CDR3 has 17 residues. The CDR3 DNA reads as TGTGCCAGCAGGGGGAGGGCTAGCGGGGGCTCCTACAATGAGCAGTTCTTC. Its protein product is CASRGRASGGSYNEQFF.

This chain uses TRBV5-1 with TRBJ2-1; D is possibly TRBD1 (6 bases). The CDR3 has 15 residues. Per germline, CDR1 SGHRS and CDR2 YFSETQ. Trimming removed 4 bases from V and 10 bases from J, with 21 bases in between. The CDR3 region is CASSVSGLYTGEQFF. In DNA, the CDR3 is TGCGCCAGCAGCGTCTCCGGCTTATACACAGGGGAGCAGTTCTTC.

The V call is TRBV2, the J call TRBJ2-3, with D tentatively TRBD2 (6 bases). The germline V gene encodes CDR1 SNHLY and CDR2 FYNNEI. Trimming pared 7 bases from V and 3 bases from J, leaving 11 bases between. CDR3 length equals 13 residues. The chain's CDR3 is CASMGGGTDTQYF. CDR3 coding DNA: TGTGCCAGCATGGGAGGAGGGACAGATACGCAGTATTTT.

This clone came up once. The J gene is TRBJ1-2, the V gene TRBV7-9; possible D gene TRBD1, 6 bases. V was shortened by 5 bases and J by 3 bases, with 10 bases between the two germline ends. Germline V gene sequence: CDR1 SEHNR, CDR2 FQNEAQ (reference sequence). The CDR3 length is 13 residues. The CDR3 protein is CASSTQGDYGYTF. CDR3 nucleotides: TGTGCCAGCAGCACACAGGGTGACTATGGCTACACCTTC.

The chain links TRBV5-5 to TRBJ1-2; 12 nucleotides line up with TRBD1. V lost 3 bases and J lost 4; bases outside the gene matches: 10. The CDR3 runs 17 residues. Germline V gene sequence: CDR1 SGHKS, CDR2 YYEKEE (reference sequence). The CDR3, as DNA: TGTGCCAGCAGCTCGGGACAGGGGGCCCTCCCGCTCTATGGCTACACCTTC. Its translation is CASSSGQGALPLYGYTF.

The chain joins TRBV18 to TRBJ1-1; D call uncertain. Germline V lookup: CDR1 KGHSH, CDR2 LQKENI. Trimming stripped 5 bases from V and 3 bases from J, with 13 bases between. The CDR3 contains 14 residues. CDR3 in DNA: TGTGCCAGCTCAACCTCGGACGGGGACACTGAAGCTTTCTTT. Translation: CASSTSDGDTEAFF.

The CDR3 reads CATIPTGVSTEAFF. CDR3 sequence (DNA): TGTGCCACCATCCCCACAGGGGTTAGCACTGAAGCTTTCTTT. The chain has TRBV24-1 and TRBJ1-1, with TRBD1 identical over 7 bases. V was pared by 8 bases and J by 4 bases, with 9 bases of the junction left unmatched. The CDR3 is made up of 14 amino acids. From germline, CDR1 is KGHDR and CDR2 SFDVKD.

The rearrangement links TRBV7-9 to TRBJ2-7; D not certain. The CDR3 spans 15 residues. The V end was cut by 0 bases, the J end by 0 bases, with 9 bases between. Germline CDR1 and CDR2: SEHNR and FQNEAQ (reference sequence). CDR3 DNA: TGTGCCAGCAGCTTAGCAGAAGACTCCTCCTACGAGCAGTACTTC. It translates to CASSLAEDSSYEQYF.